A selection of T cell receptor beta chains follows, all from one sample in a study of control samples from healthy donors and cancer patients. Sequencing used immunoSEQ multiplex PCR; TCRdb keeps in-frame clones, though not all of them. The repertoire holds some 70,000 clones, over 80% seen once, with about a sixth in the top ten. Sequences were obtained from blood. The source is a man in his 60s in good health. CDR3s include the opening cysteine and the closing phenylalanine or tryptophan. A D gene is named only where the DNA matches it firmly. For some rows the clone size is stated as once, few or many, or as a class when expanded; others skip it.

D	V	J	size	CDR3	DNA
-	TRBV24-1	TRBJ1-5	-	CATSEAGLGNSNQPQHF	TGTGCCACCAGTGAGGCGGGACTGGGGAATAGCAATCAGCCCCAGCATTTT
-	TRBV19	TRBJ1-5	few	CASSMGQEYQPQHF	TGTGCCAGTAGTATGGGGCAGGAGTATCAGCCCCAGCATTTT
-	TRBV3-1/TRBV3-2	TRBJ2-1	once	CASSQDYIENEQFF	TGTGCCAGCAGCCAAGACTACATCGAGAATGAGCAGTTCTTC
-	TRBV4-2	TRBJ1-5	-	CASSQEGGGQPQHF	TGTGCCAGCAGCCAAGAGGGAGGTGGCCAGCCCCAGCATTTT
-	TRBV15	TRBJ1-3	-	CATSRDAGENTIYF	TGTGCCACCAGCAGAGATGCAGGGGAAAACACCATATATTTT
TRBD1	TRBV9	TRBJ2-2	-	CASSVGTGNTGELFF	TGTGCCAGCAGCGTAGGGACAGGAAACACCGGGGAGCTGTTTTTT
TRBD2	TRBV7-2	TRBJ2-1	once	CASGRTSGPLEKFF	TGTGCCAGCGGCCGGACTAGCGGGCCCCTCGAGAAGTTCTTC
-	TRBV5-5	TRBJ2-1	few	CASSLEREVYNEQFF	TGTGCCAGCAGCTTGGAGAGGGAGGTCTACAATGAGCAGTTCTTC
TRBD2	TRBV6-2/TRBV6-3	TRBJ2-7	-	CASSRLAGAQRSYEQYF	TGTGCCAGCAGCCGACTAGCGGGAGCCCAACGCTCCTACGAGCAGTACTTC
TRBD1	TRBV7-9	TRBJ2-5	-	CASSFPDRTGVKTQYF	TGTGCCAGCAGCTTTCCCGATCGGACAGGGGTAAAGACCCAGTACTTC
TRBD1	TRBV6-5	TRBJ2-7	-	CASRGDRRMGEQYF	TGTGCCAGCAGGGGGGACAGGCGAATGGGAGAGCAGTACTTC
-	TRBV5-6	TRBJ1-6	-	CASSLAGAPYNSPLHF	TGTGCCAGCAGCTTGGCCGGTGCCCCTTATAATTCACCCCTCCACTTT
-	TRBV7-9	TRBJ2-5	-	CASSPIYQETQYF	TGTGCCAGCAGCCCCATTTACCAAGAGACCCAGTACTTC
TRBD2	TRBV7-2	TRBJ2-3	-	CASSSGLAGGGDTQYF	TGTGCCAGCAGCTCGGGACTAGCGGGAGGAGGAGATACGCAGTATTTT
-	TRBV2	TRBJ1-5	-	CASRAGVRSNQPQHF	TGTGCCAGTCGGGCTGGGGTTCGGAGCAATCAGCCCCAGCATTTT
-	TRBV7-2	TRBJ2-2	-	CASSATTPGELFF	TGTGCCAGCAGCGCGACGACTCCCGGGGAGCTGTTTTTT
TRBD1	TRBV7-8	TRBJ1-3	-	CASSPNLPGQGRSGNTIYF	TGTGCCAGCAGCCCAAACCTCCCGGGACAGGGAAGGTCTGGAAACACCATATATTTT
TRBD1	TRBV9	TRBJ1-1	-	CASSPGQGGTEAFF	TGTGCCAGCAGCCCCGGACAGGGAGGTACTGAAGCTTTCTTT
-	TRBV28	TRBJ1-4	-	CASSLQGWDEKLFF	TGTGCCAGCAGTTTACAGGGATGGGACGAAAAACTGTTTTTT
TRBD1	TRBV18	TRBJ2-7	-	CASSLGTGEYEQYF	TGTGCCAGCTCACTCGGGACAGGGGAATACGAGCAGTACTTC
-	TRBV2	TRBJ1-2	-	CASSEGPALSSF	TGTGCCAGCAGTGAAGGCCCCGCGCTATCGTCCTTC
TRBD2	TRBV11-3	TRBJ2-3	-	CASSLGGSGDTQYF	TGTGCCAGCAGCTTGGGCGGGAGTGGCGATACGCAGTATTTT
-	TRBV28	TRBJ1-4	-	CASSPPQVANEKLFF	TGTGCCAGCAGCCCCCCCCAGGTCGCTAATGAAAAACTGTTTTTT
-	TRBV30	TRBJ2-5	-	CAWSPGAIARGETQYF	TGTGCCTGGAGTCCGGGGGCGATAGCCAGGGGAGAGACCCAGTACTTC
-	TRBV6-5	TRBJ2-3	once	CASRAGGTDTQYF	TGTGCCAGCCGGGCTGGAGGCACAGATACGCAGTATTTT
-	TRBV7-5	TRBJ2-6	-	CARSKGTSGTLPGANVLTF	TGTGCCAGAAGCAAAGGGACTAGCGGGACTCTCCCTGGGGCCAACGTCCTGACTTTC
TRBD1	TRBV7-8	TRBJ1-6	-	CASNQWTGGGNSPLHF	TGTGCCAGCAACCAATGGACAGGGGGAGGTAATTCACCCCTCCACTTT
TRBD1	TRBV30	TRBJ2-7	-	CAWSPHPGQGNEQYF	TGTGCCTGGAGTCCTCATCCGGGACAGGGAAACGAGCAGTACTTC
-	TRBV5-4	TRBJ1-1	-	CASSSYTEAFF	TGTGCCAGCAGCTCTTACACTGAAGCTTTCTTT
-	TRBV10-3	TRBJ2-2	-	CAINRENTGELFF	TGTGCCATCAACAGAGAGAACACCGGGGAGCTGTTTTTT
-	TRBV15	TRBJ2-5	-	CATSRGVPWETQYF	TGTGCCACCAGCAGAGGGGTTCCGTGGGAGACCCAGTACTTC
-	TRBV30	TRBJ2-7	-	CAWSGRSVRQQYF	TGTGCCTGGAGTGGCAGGTCCGTCCGGCAGCAGTACTTC
-	TRBV5-6	TRBJ2-1	-	CASSLQGYEQFF	TGTGCCAGCAGCTTACAGGGTTATGAGCAGTTCTTC
-	TRBV30	TRBJ2-1	-	CAWSPGNNEQFF	TGTGCCTGGAGTCCAGGGAACAATGAGCAGTTCTTC
-	TRBV5-1	TRBJ2-1	-	CASSPPSGSYNEQFF	TGCGCCAGCAGCCCACCAAGCGGGTCCTACAATGAGCAGTTCTTC
-	TRBV12-5	TRBJ2-3	-	CASGGSVVDTQYF	TGTGCTAGTGGGGGTAGCGTTGTAGATACGCAGTATTTT
-	TRBV6-2/TRBV6-3	TRBJ2-5	-	CASSPGGETQYF	TGTGCCAGCAGTCCCGGGGGAGAGACCCAGTACTTC
-	TRBV6-1	TRBJ2-7	-	CASSENPRVGGLNEQYF	TGTGCCAGCAGTGAAAACCCCCGGGTGGGGGGGCTGAACGAGCAGTACTTC
-	TRBV19	TRBJ2-7	-	CASSVQGPRTGEQYF	TGTGCCAGTAGTGTACAGGGACCAAGGACCGGCGAGCAGTACTTC